This T cell receptor (beta chain) was sequenced for a study of breast tumors, draining lymph nodes, adjacent tissues. Study-level results: Compared with lymph nodes, tumors were less diverse; compared with nontumor tissue, more. The lymph node origin of tumor T cells was framed as consistent with a hypothesis, not demonstrated. Most tumor T cells seemingly derive from lymph node, then expand in tumor. Luminal-like breast cancer showed significantly higher tumor–nontumor repertoire similarity than basal-like.

One entry per CDR3 protein, called by TCRdb with MiXCR from the multiplex PCR reads. The sample yields around 140,000 distinct CDR3 sequences, around 24% seen once. Breast cancer patients provided tissue from their axillary draining lymph nodes. This clonotype was seen repeatedly, ten times or more. The antigen remains unidentified. There are 14 residues in the CDR3. V was shortened by 5 bases and J by 4 bases, with 11 bases between the two germline ends. J is TRBJ2-2 and V is TRBV12-3 or TRBV12-4; no clear D. The sequencing sample was made of axillary lymph node tissue. This TCR derives from a female donor with breast cancer. Some clones in this sample may be carry-over from other donors' samples. The CDR3 coding sequence is TGTGCCAGCAGTCCAAGACAAGTCACCGGGGAGCTGTTTTTT. Residues: CASSPRQVTGELFF.